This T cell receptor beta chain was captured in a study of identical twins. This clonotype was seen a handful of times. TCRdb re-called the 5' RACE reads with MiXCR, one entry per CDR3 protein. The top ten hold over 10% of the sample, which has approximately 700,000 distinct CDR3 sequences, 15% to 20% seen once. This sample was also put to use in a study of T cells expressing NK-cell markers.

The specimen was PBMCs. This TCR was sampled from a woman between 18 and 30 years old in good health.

CDR3 bases: TGCAGCGTTGAATTTGGGGAGAGAGGAAACACCATATATTTT. Translating gives CSVEFGERGNTIYF. V gene TRBV29-1 combines with J gene TRBJ1-3; no reliable D call. Germline V CDR1 and CDR2: SQVTM, ANQGSEA. V was cut by 2 bases and J by 4 bases, with 12 bases left in between. This CDR3 contains 14 residues.